This T cell receptor beta chain is drawn from a study of metastatic and nonmetastatic thyroid tumors. Study in general: Blood and tumor or nodule tissue repertoires from malignant and benign thyroid patients were compared. Study-wide findings and caveats: Patients with malignant thyroid tumors reportedly had significantly higher TCR beta diversity than those with benign nodules, in blood and tumor.

The CDR3 extends over 13 amino acids. V lost 0 bases, J lost 11 bases, and 13 bases lay in between. Germline CDR1 KGHSH, CDR2 LQKENI. TCRdb reprocessed the PCR reads using MiXCR. Counted here are under 100,000 clones, less than 10% occurring once; the ten biggest clones make up roughly 10%. Patients underwent thyroid surgery, and none had received any treatment before it. This clone showed up many times. Its target is unknown. This receptor was taken from a female donor with papillary thyroid cancer or a benign thyroid nodule (not recorded which). Some clones in this sample may be carry-over from other donors' samples. Material: blood. This chain links TRBV18 with TRBJ1-1; possible D gene TRBD1, 6 bases. CDR3 protein: CASSPPQTGRAFF. The CDR3 DNA reads TGTGCCAGCTCACCACCCCAGACAGGTAGGGCTTTCTTT.